Following are 28 T cell receptor beta chains from one sample sequenced in a study of blood T cell repertoires in COVID-19 (dated by TCRdb to 2020 to 2021). Preparation of the library involved the immunoSEQ multiplex PCR assay. Drawn from immuneACCESS, this table holds only the in-frame rearrangements with V and J called that TCRdb kept. Clones are partly lost; checked studies trace under half to an unresolved V gene and leave the rest unexplained. This sample is represented by 65,000 to 90,000 clones; approximately 83% of them were singletons. The top ten constitute around 4.1% of the sample. Sequenced sample: peripheral blood. These receptors were collected from a woman aged 60-70 years with acute or convalescent COVID-19.

The V call is TRBV11-2, the J call TRBJ1-3, with D perhaps TRBD1 (6 bases). V was shortened by 6 bases and J by 7 bases, with 16 bases between the two germline ends. Germline CDR1 and CDR2: SGHAT and FQNNGV. The CDR3 is 14 amino acids. This CDR3 reads CASRGGYGLNTIYF. The CDR3 DNA sequence: TGTGCCAGCAGAGGGGGTTATGGTCTTAACACCATATATTTT.

This clone was seen only once. Other nucleotide sequences from this sample produce the same CDR3. CDR3 protein: CASSVGGGPNQPQHF. Here the CDR3 DNA reads TGTGCCAGCAGCGTAGGGGGAGGGCCCAATCAGCCCCAGCATTTT. The V gene is TRBV9, the J gene TRBJ1-5; no definite D call. CDR3 length: 15 amino acids. The ends were cut back, 0 bases at V and 3 bases at J, with 10 bases in the middle. The germline CDR1 and CDR2 sequences are SGDLS and YYNGEE.

This clone was observed a few times. The chain has TRBV6-5 and TRBJ1-4; D gene ambiguous. Germline V gene data show CDR1 as MNHEY and CDR2 as SVGAGI. The length of the CDR3 is 15 residues. The V gene lost 3 bases and the J gene lost 0 bases, with 8 bases spanning the gap. The CDR3 DNA follows: TGTGCCAGCAGTTATAATACTGCAACTAATGAAAAACTGTTTTTT. Protein product: CASSYNTATNEKLFF.

The rearrangement uses TRBV28 and TRBJ1-1, with D perhaps matching TRBD1 (6 bases). V shed 4 bases and J shed 11 bases, with 26 bases lying between them. CDR1 is MDHEN and CDR2 is SYDVKM in the germline V gene. The CDR3 has 16 residues. CDR3 DNA sequence: TGTGCCAGCAGTTCACCAAGCAAAGGGGGGGAAAGTGAGGCTTTCTTT. It specifies CASSSPSKGGESEAFF.

The rearrangement links TRBV5-4 to TRBJ2-1; 9 bases are shared with TRBD2. V lost 0 bases to trimming and J lost 5 bases; unmatched junction nucleotides: 6. The CDR3 sequence is 16 residues long. CDR1 and CDR2 (germline): SGHNT, YYREEE (reference sequence). CDR3 nucleotide sequence: TGTGCCAGCAGCTTGGGTATTAGCGGGGGAAACAATGAGCAGTTCTTC. Protein: CASSLGISGGNNEQFF.

This rearrangement joins TRBV6-5 to TRBJ2-3; the match to TRBD1 covers 10 bases. Germline CDR1 MNHEY, CDR2 SVGAGI. V trimming: 7 bases; J trimming: 14 bases; junction bases outside the gene matches: 6. This CDR3 has 11 residues. CDR3 residues: CASNRQGAWYF. The CDR3 nucleotides are TGTGCCAGCAATCGACAGGGGGCTTGGTATTTT.

There are a few counts of this clone. The rearrangement uses TRBV12-3 or TRBV12-4 and TRBJ1-2; no definite D call. The CDR3 is made up of 12 amino acids. V gave up 4 bases and J gave up 4 bases, with 7 bases separating them. The CDR3 sequence: CASSSTIYGYTF. CDR3 sequence (DNA): TGTGCCAGCAGTTCAACAATCTATGGCTACACCTTC.

The J gene is TRBJ1-1, the V gene TRBV6-2 or TRBV6-3; no clear D. CDR1 and CDR2 from the germline V gene are MNHEY and SVGEGT. Trimming took 2 bases from V and 1 from J, leaving 8 bases between them. The length of the CDR3 is 14 residues. The CDR3 loop is CASSYVGGNTEAFF. CDR3 sequence (DNA): TGTGCCAGCAGTTACGTTGGAGGGAACACTGAAGCTTTCTTT.

The chain joins TRBV5-1 to TRBJ2-7; 10 bases agree with TRBD2. This CDR3 is built from 14 residues. Trimming at V came to 4 bases and at J to 4 bases, leaving 5 bases not matched to a gene. Per germline, CDR1 SGHRS and CDR2 YFSETQ. The CDR3 bases are TGCGCCAGCAGCAGAACTAGCGGGACGTACGAGCAGTACTTC. Its translation is CASSRTSGTYEQYF. Together with reference TRBV5-1 and TRBJ2-7, the CDR3 gives the full variable domain: KAGVTQTPRYLIKTRGQQVTLSCSPISGHRSVSWYQQTPGQGLQFLFEYFSETQRNKGNFPGRFSGRQFSNSRSEMNVSTLELGDSALYLCASSRTSGTYEQYFGPGTRLTVT.

The rearrangement links TRBV6-5 to TRBJ1-2; D unclear. V was cut by 4 bases and J by 6 bases, with 15 bases left in between. There are 14 residues in the CDR3. Germline assignment: CDR1 MNHEY and CDR2 SVGAGI. CDR3 loop: CASSSPPSTDGYTF. The CDR3 DNA reads as TGTGCCAGCAGTTCGCCCCCCTCCACTGATGGCTACACCTTC.

The rearrangement links TRBV24-1 to TRBJ2-2, with 10 bases that match TRBD2. CDR1 and CDR2 from the germline V gene are KGHDR and SFDVKD. The CDR3 consists of 19 residues. V trimming: 1 base; J trimming: 2 bases; junction bases outside the gene matches: 9. The CDR3 here is CATSDLGASGGPNTGELFF. The CDR3 DNA reads as TGTGCCACCAGTGATTTAGGGGCTAGCGGGGGACCCAACACCGGGGAGCTGTTTTTT.

The V gene is TRBV30, the J gene TRBJ1-1; 8 bases are a match to TRBD1. This CDR3 is built from 12 residues. The V and J ends lost 4 bases and 3 bases, in that order; junction bases with no gene match: 1. Germline-derived CDR1 and CDR2 are GTSNPN and SVGIG (reference sequence). The DNA of the CDR3 is TGTGCCTGGACGACAGGGGACACTGAAGCTTTCTTT. This translates into CAWTTGDTEAFF.

The chain is built from TRBV7-2 and TRBJ1-1, with a possible D match to TRBD1 (6 bases). The CDR3 has 16 residues. Germline V gives CDR1 SGHTA, CDR2 FQGNSA. Trimming took 5 bases from V and 0 from J, leaving 16 bases between them. The chain's CDR3 is CASSVAVQGLNTEAFF. The DNA of the CDR3 is TGTGCCAGCAGCGTGGCCGTACAGGGTTTGAACACTGAAGCTTTCTTT.

The V gene is TRBV6-4, the J gene TRBJ1-1, with 7 bases matching TRBD1. CDR1 MRHNA and CDR2 SNTAGT come from the germline V gene. Trimming removed 4 bases from V and 6 bases from J; junction bases left unmatched: 5. The CDR3 is 13 amino acids. The CDR3 region is CASSGQGFAEAFF. Here the CDR3 DNA reads TGTGCCAGCAGTGGACAGGGTTTTGCTGAAGCTTTCTTT.

In the case of this clone: Other DNA sequences in this specimen translate into the identical CDR3. The rearrangement joins TRBV3-1 (or the pseudogene TRBV3-2) to TRBJ1-3, with D possibly TRBD1 on 6 matching bases. This CDR3 region has 15 residues. Germline values: CDR1 LGHDT, CDR2 YNNKEL (reference sequence). V was clipped by 3 bases and J by 0 bases, with 9 bases between them. This chain's CDR3 is CASSHRQVSGNTIYF. CDR3 sequence (DNA): TGTGCCAGCAGCCACCGACAGGTCTCTGGAAACACCATATATTTT.

This chain's CDR3 is CASSVFGLTDTQYF. For the CDR3, the DNA is TGTGCCAGCAGCGTATTCGGACTCACAGATACGCAGTATTTT. The chain couples TRBV9 to TRBJ2-3, with D perhaps matching TRBD2 (5 bases). Trimming cost V 1 base and J 2 bases, with 8 bases left between them. This CDR3 is built from 14 residues. CDR1 is SGDLS and CDR2 is YYNGEE in the germline V gene.

In the case of this clone: Other DNA sequences in this specimen translate into the identical CDR3. The J gene is TRBJ1-3, the V gene TRBV11-2; D uncertain. The V and J ends lost 3 bases and 4 bases respectively, with 7 bases between them. CDR1 SGHAT and CDR2 FQNNGV come from the germline V gene. The CDR3 has 13 residues. DNA for the CDR3: TGTGCCAGCAGCTTTTTAGAAGGAAACACCATATATTTT. Translating it yields CASSFLEGNTIYF.

For this clone: Other DNA sequences from this sample encode an identical CDR3 as well. The V and J genes are TRBV12-3 or TRBV12-4 and TRBJ1-4; D not certain. The CDR3 has 13 amino acids. V dropped 5 bases and J dropped 3 bases, with 7 bases sitting between them. The DNA for the CDR3 is TGTGCCAGCAGTCTCGGTTCTAATGAAAAACTGTTTTTT. It codes for CASSLGSNEKLFF.

This chain connects TRBV30 to TRBJ1-3; 9 nucleotides match TRBD1. Germline V gene data show CDR1 as GTSNPN and CDR2 as SVGIG (reference sequence). CDR3 length: 16 residues. V dropped 8 bases and J dropped 0; count of bases not matched to a gene: 11. The DNA for the CDR3 is TGTGCCCATTCCGGACAGGGGCTATACTCTGGAAACACCATATATTTT. This translates into CAHSGQGLYSGNTIYF.

This rearrangement joins TRBV5-4 to TRBJ1-6; 9 nucleotides match TRBD1. Unmatched junction bases numbered 3, after V lost 4 bases and J lost 7 bases. The V gene's germline CDR1 is SGHNT and CDR2 YYREEE (reference sequence). The CDR3 loop spans 14 amino acids. This chain's CDR3 is CASSGTGLNSPLHF. The CDR3 region has the DNA TGTGCCAGCAGCGGGACAGGGTTAAATTCACCCCTCCACTTT.

In this sample, this clone turned up once. The rearrangement links TRBV3-1 (or the pseudogene TRBV3-2) to TRBJ1-2, with 10 positions matching TRBD1. Germline V gene sequence: CDR1 LGHDT, CDR2 YNNKEL (reference sequence). J was trimmed by 7 bases and V by 1 base; bases with no gene match: 12. This CDR3 contains 17 residues. CDR3 bases: TGTGCCAGCAGCCAAGCATCATGGGGACAGGGGTTTTCTGGCTACACCTTC. This encodes CASSQASWGQGFSGYTF.

J is TRBJ2-1 and V is TRBV7-2; TRBD2 aligns across 9 bases. The CDR3 consists of 14 residues. The J segment lost 7 bases and the V segment lost 1 base, leaving 2 bases of the junction unmatched. Germline V CDR1 and CDR2: SGHTA, FQGNSA. CDR3 in DNA: TGTGCCAGCAGCTTAGGGCTAGCGGGAAATGAGCAGTTCTTC. It codes for CASSLGLAGNEQFF.

CDR3 sequence reads: CASSQVYINQPQHF. The DNA for the CDR3 is TGTGCCAGCAGCCAAGTGTATATTAATCAGCCCCAGCATTTT. This rearrangement joins TRBV4-2 to TRBJ1-5; no reliable D call. Trimming shortened V by 1 base and J by 4 bases, and 8 bases separated the two germline ends. Germline V gene lookup returns CDR1 LGHNA and CDR2 YNFKEQ. This CDR3 is built from 14 residues.

This clone was observed a few times. The chain joins TRBV15 to TRBJ1-2, with 8 bases that match TRBD1. J was trimmed by 6 bases and V by 2 bases; bases with no gene match: 5. The CDR3 covers 14 residues. Germline CDR1 LNHNV, CDR2 YYDKDF (reference sequence). The CDR3 spells CATSRRSTGDGYTF. The CDR3 DNA sequence: TGTGCCACCAGCAGAAGGTCGACAGGGGATGGCTACACCTTC.

V usage is TRBV5-1 and J usage is TRBJ2-1; possible D gene TRBD1, 6 bases. Trimming cost V 2 bases and J 0 bases, with 9 bases left between them. There are 15 residues in the CDR3. Germline CDR1 and CDR2: SGHRS and YFSETQ. The CDR3 DNA follows: TGCGCCAGCAGCTTACAGGGTAGCTCCTACAATGAGCAGTTCTTC. As protein: CASSLQGSSYNEQFF. Together with reference TRBV5-1 and TRBJ2-1, the CDR3 gives the full variable domain: KAGVTQTPRYLIKTRGQQVTLSCSPISGHRSVSWYQQTPGQGLQFLFEYFSETQRNKGNFPGRFSGRQFSNSRSEMNVSTLELGDSALYLCASSLQGSSYNEQFFGPGTRLTVL.

The V gene is TRBV6-5, the J gene TRBJ1-1, with 8 bases matching TRBD1. V was clipped by 7 bases and J by 2 bases; unmatched bases: 6. Germline V gives CDR1 MNHEY, CDR2 SVGAGI. This CDR3 region has 14 residues. The CDR3 sequence: CASTLGTGNTEAFF. The CDR3 DNA reads TGTGCCAGCACCCTTGGGACAGGTAACACTGAAGCTTTCTTT.

CDR3: CATSRNRDLSGANVLTF. As DNA, the CDR3 is TGTGCCACCAGCAGAAACAGGGACCTCTCTGGGGCCAACGTCCTGACTTTC. This sequence joins TRBV15 and TRBJ2-6, with D possibly TRBD1 on 6 matching bases. V was pared by 2 bases and J by 0 bases, with 11 bases between. This CDR3 is built from 17 residues. Germline CDR1 and CDR2: LNHNV and YYDKDF (reference sequence).

V is TRBV5-5 and J is TRBJ1-2, with TRBD1 matching over 10 bases. This CDR3 comprises 15 residues. Trimming cost V 0 bases and J 5 bases; bases outside gene matches: 4. In germline, CDR1 is SGHKS, CDR2 YYEKEE (reference sequence). CDR3 coding DNA: TGTGCCAGCAGCTTGGCCGGGACAGGGGTTTATGGCTACACCTTC. Translation gives CASSLAGTGVYGYTF.